The 8 T cell receptor beta chains below all came from one sample that was sequenced in a study of shared clonotypes between healthy human individuals. The repertoire was sequenced with immunoSEQ multiplex PCR; TCRdb's copy has only in-frame clones and lacks some. The data show 400,000 to 600,000 clones, 75% to 80% seen once. Material for sequencing was PBMCs. These receptors were collected from a woman in her forties in good health. Some clones in this sample may be carry-over from other donors' samples.

The rearrangement joins TRBV28 to TRBJ2-3, with a tentative D call TRBD2 (6 bases). The germline V and J ends were trimmed by 4 bases and 0 bases, with 14 bases remaining between them. The V gene's germline CDR1 is MDHEN and CDR2 SYDVKM. The CDR3 consists of 16 residues. CDR3 bases: TGTGCCAGCAGTTCAGGGCCTGGGGGGAGCACAGATACGCAGTATTTT. Translating it yields CASSSGPGGSTDTQYF.

The CDR3 protein is CASSALAVGLGEQFF. The CDR3, as DNA: TGTGCCAGCAGCGCACTAGCGGTTGGGCTAGGGGAGCAGTTCTTC. The rearrangement joins TRBV11-3 to TRBJ2-1; 8 bases line up with TRBD2. The CDR3 length is 15 residues. The germline gives CDR1 SGHNT, CDR2 YENEEA. Trimming at V came to 5 bases and at J to 10 bases, leaving 13 bases not matched to a gene.

The chain links TRBV7-9 to TRBJ2-2; a weak D match, TRBD2 (6 bases). V was cut by 7 bases and J by 2 bases, with 14 bases left in between. The CDR3 sequence is 15 residues long. CDR1 and CDR2 from the germline V gene are SEHNR and FQNEAQ (reference sequence). CDR3 residues: CASTPMGGNTGELFF. CDR3 coding DNA: TGTGCCAGCACCCCGATGGGGGGTAACACCGGGGAGCTGTTTTTT.

The genes are TRBV5-6 and TRBJ1-1; possibly TRBD1 for D (6 bases). This CDR3 is 15 amino acids long. Germline V gene lookup returns CDR1 SGHDT and CDR2 YYEEEE. The V end lost 4 bases, the J end lost 1 base, and 14 bases lay between the germline ends. CDR3 sequence reads: CASSGSGEGNTEAFF. As DNA, the CDR3 is TGTGCCAGCAGCGGATCAGGGGAGGGGAACACTGAAGCTTTCTTT.

The rearrangement links TRBV28 to TRBJ2-6; D not resolved. Trimming took 7 bases from V and 4 from J, leaving 14 bases between them. The CDR3 spans 15 residues. Germline CDR1 reads MDHEN; CDR2 reads SYDVKM. CDR3 amino acids: CASTPFEEGANVLTF. CDR3 coding DNA: TGTGCCAGCACCCCGTTTGAGGAAGGGGCCAACGTCCTGACTTTC.

The chain recombines TRBV2 with TRBJ2-7; possible D gene TRBD1, 6 bases. This CDR3 comprises 14 residues. CDR1 is SNHLY and CDR2 is FYNNEI in the germline V gene. The germline V and J ends were trimmed by 2 bases and 3 bases, with 11 bases remaining between them. The CDR3 protein is CASSEQGHLYEQYF. CDR3 DNA sequence: TGTGCCAGCAGTGAACAGGGACACCTCTACGAGCAGTACTTC.

The chain couples TRBV28 to TRBJ2-7; D possibly corresponds to TRBD1 (6 bases). Trimming pared 4 bases from V and 0 bases from J, leaving 10 bases between. Germline assignment: CDR1 MDHEN and CDR2 SYDVKM. The CDR3 length is 14 residues. CDR3 in DNA: TGTGCCAGCAGTTCTGCAGGGGTCTCCTACGAGCAGTACTTC. Translation: CASSSAGVSYEQYF.

The CDR3 here is CASSLAGSHGYTF. In DNA form, the CDR3 reads TGTGCCAGCAGCTTAGCAGGGAGCCATGGCTACACCTTC. The rearrangement uses TRBV7-9 and TRBJ1-2, with unresolved D. The CDR3 covers 13 residues. V was clipped by 0 bases and J by 6 bases, with 8 bases between them. Germline V gives CDR1 SEHNR, CDR2 FQNEAQ (reference sequence). Variable domain in full (rest from reference TRBV7-9 and TRBJ1-2): DTGVSQNPRHKITKRGQNVTFRCDPISEHNRLYWYRQTLGQGPEFLTYFQNEAQLEKSRLLSDRFSAERPKGSFSTLEIQRTEQGDSAMYLCASSLAGSHGYTFGSGTRLTVV.